The present entry profiles one T cell receptor beta chain with its context. This specimen comes from a study of cytomegalovirus exposure and HLA in healthy donors. Study at large: Assignment to the Caucasian-associated ancestry cluster applied to around four fifths of the roughly 410 genotyped donors.

Looked up from germline, CDR1 is SNHLY and CDR2 is FYNNEI. After removal of 3 bases from V and 7 bases from J, the junction contained 8 bases not matched to a gene. The CDR3 is made up of 14 amino acids. This PCR relied on a set of 60 Vbeta primers and 13 Jbeta primers. Libraries were prepared by immunoSEQ multiplex PCR; TCRdb keeps only in-frame clonotypes and omits some of them. Recorded for this sample: 30,000 to 40,000 clones. The source is a human donor in good health. The V call is TRBV2, the J call TRBJ2-5, with 7 positions matching TRBD1. Sequenced: PBMCs. CDR3 sequence reads: CASSESKDRTTQYF. The DNA of the CDR3 is TGTGCCAGCAGTGAGTCCAAGGACAGGACGACCCAGTACTTC. The whole variable domain, filled in from reference TRBV2 and TRBJ2-5, reads EPEVTQTPSHQVTQMGQEVILRCVPISNHLYFYWYRQILGQKVEFLVSFYNNEISEKSEIFDDQFSVERPDGSNFTLKIRSTKLEDSAMYFCASSESKDRTTQYFGPGTRLLVL.